The T cell receptor beta chain under discussion was sequenced for a study of memory CD8 T cells in hepatitis C reinfection. Study background: Chronic HCV followed reinfection in two donors who cleared primary infection. Between 3 and 8 weeks after reinfection detection, peak samples were drawn.

This CDR3 has 15 amino acids. The ends lost 0 bases at V and 3 bases at J; junction bases unmatched: 4. Germline assignment: CDR1 SSHAT and CDR2 FNYEAQ (reference sequence). As concerns this clone: Its cognate antigen is unknown.

Libraries were prepared by immunoSEQ multiplex PCR; TCRdb keeps only in-frame clonotypes and omits some of them. The sample holds 35,000 to 50,000 clones, roughly 90% seen once. Described time point: peak reinfection, 3 to 8 weeks after reinfection detection. No in vitro expansion preceded TCR sequencing of the sorted cells. A couple of donors provided sorted CD3+ CD8+ CD45RO- naive CD8 T cells at all three reinfection time points. Study results and limitations: With roughly 5 donors, public clonotype conclusions could not be definitive.

The TCR sequence derives from a man aged 18 to 29 with hepatitis C virus infection. Sequencing used naive CD8+ T cells sorted from blood. The gene calls are TRBV7-7 and TRBJ2-5; TRBD2 matches 7 bases. This CDR3 is CASSLAGAGEETQYF. In DNA form, the CDR3 reads TGTGCCAGCAGCTTAGCAGGCGCGGGGGAAGAGACCCAGTACTTC.